This TCR beta chain was observed in a study of T cells in Graves' hyperthyroidism and ophthalmopathy. Remarks on this clonotype: Antigen specificity is unknown.

TCR beta CDR3 regions were amplified from RNA transcripts. A first-round RT-PCR of the TCR CDR3 used the HTBI primer set. TCRdb redid the calling of the multiplex PCR reads with MiXCR, one entry per CDR3 protein. The profile shows 250,000 to 300,000 distinct CDR3 sequences, less than 20% of them singletons. In germline, CDR1 is DFQATT, CDR2 SNEGSKA (reference sequence). V was shortened by 0 bases and J by 4 bases, with 18 bases between the two germline ends. This CDR3 region has 17 residues. Ophthalmopathy in the patients scored at least 3 on Clinical Activity Score and at least 4 on NOSPECS grade, lasting under 3 months. The diagnoses drew upon clinical symptoms, serum thyroxine and TRAb, thyroid ultrasound and orbital computed tomography. Regarding the study as a whole: With a median lead of around 6.7 months before onset, the model predicted ophthalmopathy. Ophthalmopathy was separated from stable hyperthyroidism by a 13 V-J model.

Sequenced input: blood. The TCR was taken from a man aged 50-60 years with Graves' ophthalmopathy. V gene TRBV20-1 combines with J gene TRBJ2-2; tentatively, D is TRBD2 (6 bases). CDR3 amino acids: CSARDPLISGSTGELFF. CDR3 bases: TGCAGTGCTAGAGACCCCCTCATTAGCGGTTCCACCGGGGAGCTGTTTTTT.